These 21 T cell receptor beta chains were all obtained from the same sample, sequenced in a study of shared clonotypes between healthy human individuals. Repertoires were generated with immunoSEQ multiplex PCR, while TCRdb's copy carries only in-frame clones and drops some. The profile shows about 1 million clones, roughly 75% of them singletons. The sample comprised memory CD4+ T cells sorted from blood. The sample's subset: CD45RA-negative fraction. The receptors were gathered from a man between 18 and 35 years old in good health.

This chain connects TRBV19 to TRBJ1-2; 9 positions match TRBD1. Unmatched junction bases numbered 15, after V lost 4 bases and J lost 6 bases. Germline-derived CDR1 and CDR2 are LNHDA and SQIVND (reference sequence). This CDR3 has 17 amino acids. CDR3: CASSRYRGPGLVDGYTF. CDR3 nucleotide sequence: TGTGCCAGTAGTAGATACAGGGGGCCAGGGTTGGTGGATGGCTACACCTTC.

The rearrangement links TRBV7-2 to TRBJ1-5, with TRBD1 as a possible D gene (5 bases). The length of the CDR3 is 15 residues. Germline-derived CDR1 and CDR2 are SGHTA and FQGNSA. Trimming took 2 bases from V and 1 from J, leaving 9 bases between them. The CDR3 is CASSLQGTSNQPQHF. CDR3 in DNA: TGTGCCAGCAGCTTACAGGGCACAAGCAATCAGCCCCAGCATTTT.

This rearrangement joins TRBV5-5 to TRBJ1-5, with D possibly matching TRBD1 (5 bases). The CDR3 is 15 residues long. V lost 4 bases and J 2 bases, leaving 13 bases between the germline ends. CDR1 SGHKS and CDR2 YYEKEE come from the germline V gene (reference sequence). The CDR3 here is CASSPLSGGNQPQHF. DNA for the CDR3: TGTGCCAGCAGCCCCCTATCGGGGGGCAATCAGCCCCAGCATTTT. Drawing the rest from reference TRBV5-5 and TRBJ1-5, the complete variable domain is DAGVTQSPTHLIKTRGQQVTLRCSPISGHKSVSWYQQVLGQGPQFIFQYYEKEERGRGNFPDRFSARQFPNYSSELNVNALLLGDSALYLCASSPLSGGNQPQHFGDGTRLSIL.

This chain joins TRBV7-6 and TRBJ2-5; tentatively, D is TRBD1 (5 bases). The J call could be wrong; TRBJ2-7 is a better fit for the DNA end. Germline loops: CDR1 SGHVS, CDR2 FNYEAQ. The CDR3 has 15 residues. The CDR3 loop reads CASSLEIGHSYEQYF. DNA of the CDR3: TGTGCCAGCAGCTTAGAGATAGGACACAGCTACGAGCAGTACTTC.

Remarks on this clone: The same CDR3 can be traced to other DNA sequences in this sample. The rearrangement uses TRBV5-1 and TRBJ2-5; TRBD2 agrees at 11 bases. With 4 bases clipped from V and 5 bases from J, the junction kept 7 bases outside the gene matches. The CDR3 has 15 amino acids. From germline, CDR1 is SGHRS and CDR2 YFSETQ. The chain's CDR3 is CASSQPTSGVETQYF. The CDR3 bases are TGCGCCAGCAGCCAACCGACTAGCGGGGTCGAGACCCAGTACTTC.

This chain joins TRBV19 and TRBJ2-1, with 8 bases fitting TRBD2. Germline CDR1 is LNHDA and CDR2 is SQIVND (reference sequence). Trimming removed 3 bases from V and 5 bases from J; junction bases left unmatched: 6. This CDR3 is built from 15 residues. The CDR3 loop is CASSIQAGVNNEQFF. CDR3 coding DNA: TGTGCCAGTAGTATCCAAGCGGGAGTAAACAATGAGCAGTTCTTC.

The rearrangement links TRBV19 to TRBJ1-1, with 10 bases lining up with TRBD1. The CDR3 length is 17 residues. Germline trimming cut 1 base from V and 1 base from J; bases unmatched to any gene: 6. CDR1 is LNHDA, CDR2 SQIVND, per germline (reference sequence). CDR3 protein: CASSIGQGALGNTEAFF. The CDR3 DNA reads as TGTGCCAGTAGTATAGGACAGGGGGCTTTGGGGAACACTGAAGCTTTCTTT.

The V call is TRBV5-1, the J call TRBJ2-7; D is possibly TRBD1 or TRBD2 (5 bases each). This CDR3 is built from 15 residues. V was pared by 6 bases and J by 0 bases, with 16 bases between. The germline V gene has CDR1 SGHRS and CDR2 YFSETQ. CDR3 nucleotides: TGCGCCAGCACCCCCTCTCGAGGGGACTCCTACGAGCAGTACTTC. Translation: CASTPSRGDSYEQYF.

The rearrangement joins TRBV7-9 to TRBJ2-4; 9 bases fit TRBD1. After removal of 3 bases from V and 8 bases from J, the junction contained 20 bases not matched to a gene. The germline gives CDR1 SEHNR, CDR2 FQNEAQ (reference sequence). The CDR3 totals 19 residues. The CDR3 protein is CASSLTRGPGQGLRDIQYF. CDR3 DNA: TGTGCCAGCAGCTTGACGCGCGGACCGGGACAGGGTTTGCGGGACATTCAGTACTTC.

Concerning this clone itself: The same CDR3 arises from other DNA sequences in this sample as well. The CDR3 DNA reads TGTGCCAGCAACGGAGACTCCTACAATGAGCAGTTCTTC. Translating it yields CASNGDSYNEQFF. The chain combines TRBV2 with TRBJ2-1; D uncertain. V lost 7 bases, J lost 0 bases, and 7 bases lay in between. This CDR3 region has 13 residues. The germline V gene has CDR1 SNHLY and CDR2 FYNNEI.

This clone has just a few counts. The CDR3 protein is CAISPRGLAGHNEQFF. DNA for the CDR3: TGTGCCATCAGTCCCCGAGGCCTAGCGGGCCACAATGAGCAGTTCTTC. V gene TRBV10-3 combines with J gene TRBJ2-1, with TRBD2 identical over 8 bases. Germline CDR1 reads ENHRY; CDR2 reads SYGVKD. J was trimmed by 5 bases and V by 5 bases; bases with no gene match: 11. The CDR3 is 16 residues long.

The rearrangement joins TRBV27 to TRBJ1-6, with TRBD1 identical over 7 bases. The J segment lost 6 bases and the V segment lost 6 bases, leaving 5 bases of the junction unmatched. CDR1 and CDR2 (germline): MNHEY, SMNVEV (reference sequence). This CDR3 contains 14 residues. The CDR3 nucleotides are TGTGCCAGCAGCTCGGACAGGTTTAATTCACCCCTCCACTTT. Protein product: CASSSDRFNSPLHF.

The V and J genes are TRBV19 and TRBJ1-3, with a tentative D call TRBD1 (5 bases). V lost 3 bases and J 1 base, leaving 13 bases between the germline ends. The CDR3 is made up of 16 amino acids. The germline V gene has CDR1 LNHDA and CDR2 SQIVND (reference sequence). The CDR3 DNA reads TGTGCCAGTAGTATCGGGCCGGGGGGATCTGGAAACACCATATATTTT. The encoded protein is CASSIGPGGSGNTIYF. The whole variable domain, filled in from reference TRBV19 and TRBJ1-3, reads DGGITQSPKYLFRKEGQNVTLSCEQNLNHDAMYWYRQDPGQGLRLIYYSQIVNDFQKGDIAEGYSVSREKKESFPLTVTSAQKNPTAFYLCASSIGPGGSGNTIYFGEGSWLTVV.

The chain links TRBV9 to TRBJ2-2; 9 nucleotides agree with TRBD2. Germline V lookup: CDR1 SGDLS, CDR2 YYNGEE. The CDR3 is 16 residues long. V shed 0 bases and J 6 bases; nucleotides not matched to a gene: 6. CDR3 residues: CASSVALAGRAGELFF. CDR3 nucleotides: TGTGCCAGCAGCGTAGCGCTAGCGGGAAGGGCCGGGGAGCTGTTTTTT. The full variable domain, rest sourced from reference TRBV9 and TRBJ2-2, is DSGVTQTPKHLITATGQRVTLRCSPRSGDLSVYWYQQSLDQGLQFLIQYYNGEERAKGNILERFSAQQFPDLHSELNLSSLELGDSALYFCASSVALAGRAGELFFGEGSRLTVL.

The chain uses TRBV7-9 and TRBJ2-7; the D call may be TRBD1 or TRBD2 (5 bases each). This CDR3 has 13 residues. Germline assignment: CDR1 SEHNR and CDR2 FQNEAQ (reference sequence). V gave up 9 bases and J gave up 2 bases, with 14 bases separating them. In DNA, the CDR3 is TGTGCCAGTGCGAGGGAAGGGGCCTACGAGCAGTACTTC. This sequence encodes CASAREGAYEQYF.

The chain is built from TRBV4-1 and TRBJ2-3, with D perhaps matching TRBD2 (6 bases). Germline CDR1 reads MGHRA; CDR2 reads YSYEKL. CDR3 size: 17 residues. V was trimmed by 4 bases and J by 5 bases, leaving 22 bases between them. This chain's CDR3 is CASSPGGRIPRGDTQYF. The CDR3 DNA reads as TGCGCCAGCAGCCCCGGGGGACGTATCCCGCGGGGAGATACGCAGTATTTT.

The J gene is TRBJ2-7, the V gene TRBV10-2; no clear D gene. CDR1 is WSHSY and CDR2 is SAAADI in the germline V gene. This CDR3 has 13 amino acids. V was trimmed by 4 bases and J by 2 bases, leaving 9 bases between them. CDR3 sequence (DNA): TGCGCCAGCAGTGCCCGACAAGCCTACGAGCAGTACTTC. Its protein product is CASSARQAYEQYF.

The genes are TRBV18 and TRBJ2-7; 9 nucleotides agree with TRBD1. With V trimmed by 4 bases and J by 7 bases, 11 bases remained unmatched. The CDR3 extends over 15 amino acids. Germline V lookup: CDR1 KGHSH, CDR2 LQKENI. The CDR3 coding sequence is TGTGCCAGCTCACGGTCCGGGACAGGGTATGTAGAGCAGTACTTC. Translation gives CASSRSGTGYVEQYF.

The chain couples TRBV28 to TRBJ1-2, with 8 bases identical to TRBD1. The CDR3 is 15 residues long. V gave up 5 bases and J gave up 4 bases; unmatched junction bases: 9. Germline V gene lookup returns CDR1 MDHEN and CDR2 SYDVKM. CDR3 in DNA: TGTGCCAGCAGTCCCCCGGGACAGGAGACCTATGGCTACACCTTC. Translated: CASSPPGQETYGYTF.

The sample holds one count of this clone. V gene TRBV11-2 combines with J gene TRBJ2-7; D is unresolved. The V gene lost 0 bases and the J gene lost 2 bases, with 11 bases spanning the gap. The CDR3 has 15 residues. The germline V gene has CDR1 SGHAT and CDR2 FQNNGV. The DNA of the CDR3 is TGTGCCAGCAGCTTAGAGTCGGAGAATGCCTACGAGCAGTACTTC. It yields the protein CASSLESENAYEQYF.

Concerning this clone: The sample holds other DNA sequences that translate to the same CDR3. V is TRBV7-9 and J is TRBJ2-7; tentative D call: TRBD2 (5 bases). The CDR3 is 14 amino acids. Trimming pared 1 base from V and 1 base from J, leaving 8 bases between. Per the germline V gene, CDR1 is SEHNR and CDR2 is FQNEAQ (reference sequence). CDR3 region: CASSLVPGSYEQYF. The DNA for the CDR3 is TGTGCCAGCAGCTTAGTTCCGGGGTCCTACGAGCAGTACTTC.